This TCR beta chain was observed in a study of T-cell reconstitution after alpha-beta-depleted transplantation in children. The ends lost 4 bases at V and 7 bases at J; junction bases unmatched: 6. This CDR3 has 13 amino acids. CDR1 and CDR2 (germline): DFQATT, SNEGSKA (reference sequence). The TCRbeta library incorporated unique molecular identifiers. Using its own MiXCR run on the PCR reads, TCRdb lists one record per CDR3 protein. This sample has a few hundred thousand distinct CDR3 sequences, with 20% to 30% found just once. The table lists this clonotype with a few counts. This material consisted of PBMCs, taken before TCRalphabeta/CD19-depleted stem cell transplant. The gene calls are TRBV20-1 and TRBJ2-1; 8 nucleotides match TRBD2. The TCR was taken from a boy younger than two with Wiskott-Aldrich syndrome, due to receive a stem cell transplant. The CDR3 nucleotides are TGCAGTGCTAAAAGGACTAGCCGAAATGAGCAGTTCTTC. This translates into CSAKRTSRNEQFF.